This passage covers 20 T cell receptor beta chains from one sample sequenced in a study of T cells in Graves' hyperthyroidism and ophthalmopathy. TCR beta CDR3 regions were amplified from RNA. HTBI primers drove first-round RT-PCR of the TCR CDR3. TCRdb reanalysed the multiplex PCR reads using MiXCR and keeps one entry per CDR3 protein. Here the sample spans over 500,000 distinct CDR3 sequences, about 14% being singletons. Sequencing input: blood. The receptors originated from a middle-aged woman with Graves' hyperthyroidism.

This clonotype occurred many times. The J gene is TRBJ1-5, the V gene TRBV12-3 or TRBV12-4; D unclear. V gave up 1 base and J gave up 2 bases, with 12 bases separating them. This CDR3 region has 16 residues. The CDR3 region is CASSLVIVSGNQPQHF. CDR3 bases: TGTGCCAGCAGTTTAGTGATCGTGTCGGGCAATCAGCCCCAGCATTTT.

In this sample, this clonotype turned up many times. The chain combines TRBV30 with TRBJ1-6; D ambiguous. V shed 3 bases and J shed 5 bases, with 14 bases lying between them. Germline V lookup: CDR1 GTSNPN, CDR2 SVGIG (reference sequence). The CDR3 consists of 15 residues. The CDR3 DNA is TGTGCCTGGAGCGGTAGGGCACTTCATAATTCACCCCTCCACTTT. Translation: CAWSGRALHNSPLHF.

This clonotype has a count of ten or more. In nucleotides, the CDR3 is TGCGCCAGCAGCATCATAGCGGGGCCCCGGGAGACCCAGTACTTC. Its translation: CASSIIAGPRETQYF. The V gene is TRBV5-1, the J gene TRBJ2-5; the match to TRBD2 covers 8 bases. After removal of 4 bases from V and 5 bases from J, the junction contained 10 bases not matched to a gene. The CDR3 covers 15 residues. CDR1 is SGHRS, CDR2 YFSETQ, per germline.

This clonotype occurred a few times. The rearrangement uses TRBV6-1 and TRBJ2-7; 10 nucleotides align to TRBD2. CDR3 length: 14 amino acids. V trimming: 7 bases; J trimming: 3 bases; junction bases outside the gene matches: 6. Germline V CDR1 and CDR2: MNHNS, SASEGT. CDR3 residues: CASNLAGANYEQYF. The CDR3 DNA sequence: TGTGCCAGCAACCTAGCGGGAGCGAACTACGAGCAGTACTTC.

This clonotype occurred many times. The rearrangement uses TRBV7-2 and TRBJ2-5; D gene unclear. This CDR3 is built from 14 residues. The germline V gene encodes CDR1 SGHTA and CDR2 FQGNSA. Trimming left V 0 bases short and J 1 base short, with 6 bases between. This CDR3 is CASSLASVQETQYF. CDR3 nucleotides: TGTGCCAGCAGCTTAGCGTCAGTCCAAGAGACCCAGTACTTC.

This clonotype showed up many times. The DNA for the CDR3 is TGTGCCAGCAGCCCCAGACGAGGGGGGCAGGGATTCTCCAAAGGGGCTGAGCAGTTCTTC. Protein: CASSPRRGGQGFSKGAEQFF. The rearrangement joins TRBV7-2 to TRBJ2-1; perhaps D is TRBD1 or TRBD2 (6 bases each). CDR1 SGHTA and CDR2 FQGNSA come from the germline V gene. Trimming took off 5 bases at V and 9 bases at J, with 35 bases between the two ends. CDR3 length: 20 residues.

There are many counts of this clonotype. The chain is built from TRBV28 and TRBJ2-2, with TRBD2 as a possible D gene (5 bases). Germline-derived CDR1 and CDR2 are MDHEN and SYDVKM. The CDR3 extends over 13 amino acids. Trimming removed 3 bases from V and 7 bases from J, with 9 bases in between. The CDR3 DNA sequence: TGTGCCAGCAGTTTGTGGGGAGACGGGGAGCTGTTTTTT. This encodes CASSLWGDGELFF.

This sequence joins TRBV20-1 and TRBJ1-1, with D hard to call. The length of the CDR3 is 16 residues. Trimming took 6 bases from V and 4 from J, leaving 24 bases between them. CDR1 is DFQATT, CDR2 SNEGSKA, per germline (reference sequence). The CDR3 nucleotides are TGCAGTGCCCCCAAGGCCCTCGGGGTCGGATTCACTGAAGCTTTCTTT. Amino acids: CSAPKALGVGFTEAFF.

This clonotype was seen repeatedly, ten times or more. This chain uses TRBV20-1 with TRBJ2-5; 14 bases line up with TRBD2. The CDR3 consists of 16 residues. Germline V CDR1 and CDR2: DFQATT, SNEGSKA (reference sequence). Trimming removed 6 bases from V and 4 bases from J; junction bases left unmatched: 10. The CDR3 spells CSALMGTSGSRETQYF. The DNA for the CDR3 is TGCAGTGCCCTAATGGGGACTAGCGGGAGTAGAGAGACCCAGTACTTC.

This rearrangement joins TRBV28 to TRBJ1-2; 12 nucleotides align to TRBD1. CDR1 is MDHEN, CDR2 SYDVKM, per germline. Trimming took 4 bases from V and 7 from J; bases not matched to a gene: 4. The length of the CDR3 is 14 residues. The CDR3: CASSSGTGGAGYTF. Here the CDR3 DNA reads TGTGCCAGCAGTTCCGGGACAGGGGGCGCTGGCTACACCTTC.

In this sample, this clonotype turned up many times. The chain recombines TRBV5-1 with TRBJ2-1, with TRBD2 matching over 7 bases. J lost 4 bases, V lost 2 bases, and 6 bases had no gene match. The CDR3 length is 15 residues. Germline V gene data show CDR1 as SGHRS and CDR2 as YFSETQ. DNA of the CDR3: TGCGCCAGCAGCTTAGGGCGGGAGTCGTACAATGAGCAGTTCTTC. This sequence encodes CASSLGRESYNEQFF.

This clonotype came up many times. The chain couples TRBV20-1 to TRBJ2-5, with D perhaps matching TRBD1 (6 bases). Trimming removed 0 bases at V and 5 bases at J, with 16 bases between. Looked up from germline, CDR1 is DFQATT and CDR2 is SNEGSKA (reference sequence). The CDR3 is made up of 15 amino acids. CDR3 sequence reads: CSARDVRAQGETQYF. In nucleotides, the CDR3 is TGCAGTGCTAGAGATGTCAGGGCCCAGGGGGAGACCCAGTACTTC.

This clonotype was recorded at least ten times. V usage is TRBV28 and J usage is TRBJ2-7, with D unclear. Trimming removed 4 bases from V and 2 bases from J, with 6 bases in between. The CDR3 is 12 residues long. The germline V gene encodes CDR1 MDHEN and CDR2 SYDVKM. CDR3 sequence reads: CASSYGTYEQYF. CDR3 sequence (DNA): TGTGCCAGCAGTTACGGAACCTACGAGCAGTACTTC.

In this sample, this clonotype turned up many times. The chain joins TRBV5-1 to TRBJ2-3; 8 nucleotides agree with TRBD2. This CDR3 region has 15 residues. Germline V gene lookup returns CDR1 SGHRS and CDR2 YFSETQ. V was pared by 2 bases and J by 1 base, with 3 bases of the junction left unmatched. The CDR3 DNA reads TGCGCCAGCAGCTTAGCGGGAGACCGCACAGATACGCAGTATTTT. It codes for CASSLAGDRTDTQYF.

This clonotype turned up a few times. The chain is built from TRBV7-9 and TRBJ2-7; D is possibly TRBD1 or TRBD2 (5 bases each). CDR1 is SEHNR, CDR2 FQNEAQ, per germline (reference sequence). The V and J ends lost 1 base and 8 bases respectively, with 15 bases between them. The CDR3 consists of 14 residues. CDR3 sequence reads: CASSLDGLMGQQYF. The CDR3, as DNA: TGTGCCAGCAGCTTAGACGGGTTGATGGGACAGCAGTACTTC. The full variable domain, completed using reference TRBV7-9 and TRBJ2-7, is DTGVSQNPRHKITKRGQNVTFRCDPISEHNRLYWYRQTLGQGPEFLTYFQNEAQLEKSRLLSDRFSAERPKGSFSTLEIQRTEQGDSAMYLCASSLDGLMGQQYFGPGTRLTVT.

There are many counts of this clonotype. The chain has TRBV10-3 and TRBJ1-2, with D possibly being TRBD1 (5 bases). Per germline, CDR1 ENHRY and CDR2 SYGVKD. V lost 4 bases and J lost 3, with 12 bases in between. The CDR3 is made up of 14 amino acids. The CDR3 sequence: CAISAAGGDYGYTF. CDR3 nucleotides: TGTGCCATCAGTGCGGCAGGAGGGGACTATGGCTACACCTTC.

This clonotype was seen repeatedly, ten times or more. V is TRBV10-3 and J is TRBJ2-1; D is perhaps TRBD1 or TRBD2 (5 bases each). Trimming took off 0 bases at V and 4 bases at J, with 16 bases between the two ends. The germline V gene has CDR1 ENHRY and CDR2 SYGVKD. CDR3 length equals 17 residues. In nucleotides, the CDR3 is TGTGCCATCAGTGAGTCTATAGGGGAGTCAAAATACAATGAGCAGTTCTTC. Protein sequence: CAISESIGESKYNEQFF.

In its sample, this clonotype was seen a few times. Written as DNA, the CDR3 is TGCGCCAGCAGCCAAACCGGGACACAGGATTCCCGCTATAATTCACCCCTCCACTTT. It is translated as CASSQTGTQDSRYNSPLHF. The V gene is TRBV4-1, the J gene TRBJ1-6; perhaps TRBD1 as D (6 bases). There are 19 residues in the CDR3. Germline-derived CDR1 and CDR2 are MGHRA and YSYEKL. V was cut by 2 bases and J by 3 bases, with 20 bases left in between.

The chain's CDR3 is CASTGQSYNEQFF. In DNA, the CDR3 is TGCGCCAGCACCGGTCAGTCCTACAATGAGCAGTTCTTC. This chain uses TRBV5-1 with TRBJ2-1; D is unresolved. Germline values: CDR1 SGHRS, CDR2 YFSETQ. V shed 6 bases and J shed 1 base, with 8 bases lying between them. This CDR3 has 13 amino acids.

This clonotype was counted between two and nine times. The chain has TRBV7-2 and TRBJ2-1; 9 positions match TRBD2. V lost 5 bases to trimming and J lost 14 bases; unmatched junction nucleotides: 7. Germline assignment: CDR1 SGHTA and CDR2 FQGNSA. CDR3 size: 12 residues. DNA of the CDR3: TGTGCCAGCAGCATGTCCGGGACTAGCAAGTTCTTC. Its translation: CASSMSGTSKFF.